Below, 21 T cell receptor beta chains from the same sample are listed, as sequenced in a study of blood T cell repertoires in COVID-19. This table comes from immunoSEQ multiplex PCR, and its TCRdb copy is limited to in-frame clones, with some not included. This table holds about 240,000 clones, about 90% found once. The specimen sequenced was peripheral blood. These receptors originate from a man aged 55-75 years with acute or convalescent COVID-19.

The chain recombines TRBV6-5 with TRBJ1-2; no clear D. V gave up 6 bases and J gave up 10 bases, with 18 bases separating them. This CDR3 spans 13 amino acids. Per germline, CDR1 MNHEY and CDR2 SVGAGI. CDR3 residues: CASSLVGVGDYTF. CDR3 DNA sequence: TGTGCCAGCAGCCTCGTAGGCGTTGGAGACTACACCTTC.

This CDR3 reads CASNSPGQGYTGELFF. In DNA, the CDR3 is TGTGCCAGCAATTCTCCGGGACAGGGGTACACCGGGGAGCTGTTTTTT. The chain employs TRBV5-6 and TRBJ2-2; 10 nucleotides match TRBD1. This CDR3 has 16 residues. The germline CDR1 and CDR2 sequences are SGHDT and YYEEEE. The V and J ends lost 6 bases and 3 bases, in that order; junction bases with no gene match: 8.

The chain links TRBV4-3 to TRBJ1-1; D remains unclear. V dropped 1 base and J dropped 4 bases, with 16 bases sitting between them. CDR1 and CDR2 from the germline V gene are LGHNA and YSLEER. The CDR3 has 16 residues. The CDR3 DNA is TGCGCCAGCAGCCAAGCGACGGAGCGAATCGGCACTGAAGCTTTCTTT. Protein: CASSQATERIGTEAFF.

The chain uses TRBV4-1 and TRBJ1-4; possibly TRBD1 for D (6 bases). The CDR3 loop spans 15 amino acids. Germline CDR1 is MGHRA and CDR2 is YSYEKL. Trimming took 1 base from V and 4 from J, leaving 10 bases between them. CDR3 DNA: TGCGCCAGCAGCCAAGTGGGGGCACTTAATGAAAAACTGTTTTTT. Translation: CASSQVGALNEKLFF.

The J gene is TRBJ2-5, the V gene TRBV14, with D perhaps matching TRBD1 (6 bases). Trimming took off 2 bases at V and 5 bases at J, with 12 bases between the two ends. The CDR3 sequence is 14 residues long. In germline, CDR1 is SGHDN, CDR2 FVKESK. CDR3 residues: CASSQIKGVETQYF. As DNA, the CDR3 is TGTGCCAGCAGCCAAATTAAGGGGGTGGAGACCCAGTACTTC.

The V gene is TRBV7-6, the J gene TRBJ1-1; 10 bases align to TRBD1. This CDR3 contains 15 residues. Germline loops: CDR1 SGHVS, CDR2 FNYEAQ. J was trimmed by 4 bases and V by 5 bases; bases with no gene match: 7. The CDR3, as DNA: TGTGCCAGCAGCCCTGGACAGGGGGTTGGCACTGAAGCTTTCTTT. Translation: CASSPGQGVGTEAFF.

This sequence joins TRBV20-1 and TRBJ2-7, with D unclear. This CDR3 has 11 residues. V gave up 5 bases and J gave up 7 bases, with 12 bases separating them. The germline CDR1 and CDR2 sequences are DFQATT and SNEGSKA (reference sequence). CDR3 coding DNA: TGCAGTGCTGCGCCAACCGGGGAGCAGTACTTC. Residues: CSAAPTGEQYF.

CDR3: CASSLGHFYEQYF. The CDR3 region has the DNA TGTGCCAGCAGTTTAGGGCACTTCTACGAGCAGTACTTC. V is TRBV28 and J is TRBJ2-7; D gene unclear. The CDR3 covers 13 residues. V lost 2 bases and J 3 bases, leaving 8 bases between the germline ends. Looked up from germline, CDR1 is MDHEN and CDR2 is SYDVKM.

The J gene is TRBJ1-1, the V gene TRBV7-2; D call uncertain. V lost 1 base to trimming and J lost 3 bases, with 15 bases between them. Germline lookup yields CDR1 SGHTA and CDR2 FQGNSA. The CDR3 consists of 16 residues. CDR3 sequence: CASSLDFESIHTEAFF. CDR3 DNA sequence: TGTGCCAGCAGCTTAGATTTTGAGTCGATACACACTGAAGCTTTCTTT.

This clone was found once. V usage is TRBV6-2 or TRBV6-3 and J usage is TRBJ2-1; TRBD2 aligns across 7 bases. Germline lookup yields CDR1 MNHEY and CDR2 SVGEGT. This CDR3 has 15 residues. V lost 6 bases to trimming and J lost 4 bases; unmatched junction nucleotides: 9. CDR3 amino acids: CASSHESSGYNEQFF. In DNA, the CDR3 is TGTGCCAGCAGCCACGAGTCTAGCGGTTACAATGAGCAGTTCTTC.

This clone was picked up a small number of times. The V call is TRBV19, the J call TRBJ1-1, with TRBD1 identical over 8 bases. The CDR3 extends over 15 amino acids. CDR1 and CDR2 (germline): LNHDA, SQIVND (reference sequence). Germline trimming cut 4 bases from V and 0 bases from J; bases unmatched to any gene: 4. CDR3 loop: CASSTQGVLNTEAFF. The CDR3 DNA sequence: TGTGCCAGTAGTACACAGGGGGTCTTGAACACTGAAGCTTTCTTT.

The CDR3: CASGKGTSGIETQYF. CDR3 DNA: TGTGCTAGTGGTAAAGGGACTAGCGGGATTGAGACCCAGTACTTC. V and J are TRBV12-5 and TRBJ2-5, with 13 bases aligning to TRBD2. The J segment lost 5 bases and the V segment lost 5 bases, leaving 5 bases of the junction unmatched. Germline V gene data show CDR1 as LGHNT and CDR2 as FRNRAP. The CDR3 has 15 residues.

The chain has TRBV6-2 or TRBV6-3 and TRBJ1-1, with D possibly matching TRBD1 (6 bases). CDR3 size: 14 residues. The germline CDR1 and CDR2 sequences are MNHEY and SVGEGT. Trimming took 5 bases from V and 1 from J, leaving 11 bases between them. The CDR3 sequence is CASSPDRRNTEAFF. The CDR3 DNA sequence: TGTGCCAGCAGTCCCGACAGGAGGAACACTGAAGCTTTCTTT.

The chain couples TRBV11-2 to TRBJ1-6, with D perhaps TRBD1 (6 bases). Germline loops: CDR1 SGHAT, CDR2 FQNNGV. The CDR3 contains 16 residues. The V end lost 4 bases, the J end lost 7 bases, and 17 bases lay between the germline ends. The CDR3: CASSYRAYRDNSPLHF. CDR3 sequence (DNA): TGTGCCAGCAGCTATCGCGCCTACAGGGACAATTCACCCCTCCACTTT. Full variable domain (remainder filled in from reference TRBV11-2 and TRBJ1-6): EAGVAQSPRYKIIEKRQSVAFWCNPISGHATLYWYQQILGQGPKLLIQFQNNGVVDDSQLPKDRFSAERLKGVDSTLKIQPAKLEDSAVYLCASSYRAYRDNSPLHFGNGTRLTVT.

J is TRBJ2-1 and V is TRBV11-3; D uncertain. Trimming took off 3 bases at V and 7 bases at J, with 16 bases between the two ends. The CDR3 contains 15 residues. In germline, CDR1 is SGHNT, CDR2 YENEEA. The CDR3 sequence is CASSLWSDSGNEQFF. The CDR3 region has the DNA TGTGCCAGCAGCTTGTGGTCCGACTCTGGGAATGAGCAGTTCTTC. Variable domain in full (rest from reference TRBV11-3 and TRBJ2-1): EAGVVQSPRYKIIEKKQPVAFWCNPISGHNTLYWYLQNLGQGPELLIRYENEEAVDDSQLPKDRFSAERLKGVDSTLKIQPAELGDSAVYLCASSLWSDSGNEQFFGPGTRLTVL.

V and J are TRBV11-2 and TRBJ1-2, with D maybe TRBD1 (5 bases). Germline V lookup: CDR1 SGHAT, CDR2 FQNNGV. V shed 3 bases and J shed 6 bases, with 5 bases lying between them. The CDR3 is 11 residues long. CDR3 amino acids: CASSFRDGYTF. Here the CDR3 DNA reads TGTGCCAGCAGCTTCAGGGATGGCTACACCTTC.

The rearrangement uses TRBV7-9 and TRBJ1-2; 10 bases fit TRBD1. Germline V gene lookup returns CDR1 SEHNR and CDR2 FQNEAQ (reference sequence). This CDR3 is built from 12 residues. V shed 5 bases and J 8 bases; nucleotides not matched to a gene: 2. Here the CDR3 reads CASSPDRGGYTF. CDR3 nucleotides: TGTGCCAGCAGCCCGGACAGGGGGGGCTACACCTTC. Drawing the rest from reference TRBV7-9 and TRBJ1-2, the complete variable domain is DTGVSQNPRHKITKRGQNVTFRCDPISEHNRLYWYRQTLGQGPEFLTYFQNEAQLEKSRLLSDRFSAERPKGSFSTLEIQRTEQGDSAMYLCASSPDRGGYTFGSGTRLTVV.

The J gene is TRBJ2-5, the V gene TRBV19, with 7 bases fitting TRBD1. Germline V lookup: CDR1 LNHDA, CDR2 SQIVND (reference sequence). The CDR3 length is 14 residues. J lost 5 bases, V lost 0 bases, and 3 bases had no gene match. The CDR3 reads CASSIETGKETQYF. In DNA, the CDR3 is TGTGCCAGTAGTATAGAGACAGGGAAGGAGACCCAGTACTTC. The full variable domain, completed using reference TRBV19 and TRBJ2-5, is DGGITQSPKYLFRKEGQNVTLSCEQNLNHDAMYWYRQDPGQGLRLIYYSQIVNDFQKGDIAEGYSVSREKKESFPLTVTSAQKNPTAFYLCASSIETGKETQYFGPGTRLLVL.

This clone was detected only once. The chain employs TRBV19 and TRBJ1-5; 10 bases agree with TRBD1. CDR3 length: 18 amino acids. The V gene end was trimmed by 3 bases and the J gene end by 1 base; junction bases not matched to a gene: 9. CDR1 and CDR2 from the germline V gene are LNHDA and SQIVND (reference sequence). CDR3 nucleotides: TGTGCCAGTAGTATTCGGGGGGGACAGGGGAAGAGCAATCAGCCCCAGCATTTT. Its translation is CASSIRGGQGKSNQPQHF. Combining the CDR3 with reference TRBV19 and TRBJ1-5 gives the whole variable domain DGGITQSPKYLFRKEGQNVTLSCEQNLNHDAMYWYRQDPGQGLRLIYYSQIVNDFQKGDIAEGYSVSREKKESFPLTVTSAQKNPTAFYLCASSIRGGQGKSNQPQHFGDGTRLSIL.

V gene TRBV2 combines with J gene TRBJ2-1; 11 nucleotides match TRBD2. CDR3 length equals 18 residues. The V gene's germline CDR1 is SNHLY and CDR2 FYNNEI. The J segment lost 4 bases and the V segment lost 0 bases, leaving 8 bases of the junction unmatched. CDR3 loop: CASSEAGIAGGLYNEQFF. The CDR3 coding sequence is TGTGCCAGCAGTGAAGCGGGAATAGCGGGAGGGTTGTACAATGAGCAGTTCTTC.

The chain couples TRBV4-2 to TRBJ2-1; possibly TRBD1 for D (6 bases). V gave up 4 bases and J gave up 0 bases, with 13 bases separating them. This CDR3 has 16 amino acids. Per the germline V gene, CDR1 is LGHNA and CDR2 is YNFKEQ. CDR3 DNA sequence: TGTGCCAGCAGCCTCAGACAGGTTAGCTCCTACAATGAGCAGTTCTTC. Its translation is CASSLRQVSSYNEQFF.